The source of this TCR beta chain is a study of T cell responses to AZD1222 COVID-19 vaccine. The assay was immunoSEQ multiplex PCR, and TCRdb's table has in-frame clones only and misses some. The table has some 130,000 clones, 65% to 90% seen once. The CDR3 sequence is 13 residues long. Germline CDR1 and CDR2: DFQATT and SNEGSKA (reference sequence). V dropped 3 bases and J dropped 3 bases, with 9 bases sitting between them. General observations from the study: Along spike, vaccine-associated CD4 TCRs were found throughout, with dominance at 160-218 and 743-854. Spike-specific TCR breadth and depth grew following two AZD1222 doses. Unmutated variant regions reportedly attract nearly half of all spike-specific TCRs.

Points on this clone: What it binds is not known.

Sequences were derived from peripheral blood, sampled on day 0 of AZD1222 vaccination. The chain employs TRBV20-1 and TRBJ1-5, with D perhaps TRBD1 (5 bases). The receptor was derived from an adult in good health. The CDR3 nucleotides read TGCAGTGCTAGTCGACAGAACAATCAGCCCCAGCATTTT. This translates into CSASRQNNQPQHF.